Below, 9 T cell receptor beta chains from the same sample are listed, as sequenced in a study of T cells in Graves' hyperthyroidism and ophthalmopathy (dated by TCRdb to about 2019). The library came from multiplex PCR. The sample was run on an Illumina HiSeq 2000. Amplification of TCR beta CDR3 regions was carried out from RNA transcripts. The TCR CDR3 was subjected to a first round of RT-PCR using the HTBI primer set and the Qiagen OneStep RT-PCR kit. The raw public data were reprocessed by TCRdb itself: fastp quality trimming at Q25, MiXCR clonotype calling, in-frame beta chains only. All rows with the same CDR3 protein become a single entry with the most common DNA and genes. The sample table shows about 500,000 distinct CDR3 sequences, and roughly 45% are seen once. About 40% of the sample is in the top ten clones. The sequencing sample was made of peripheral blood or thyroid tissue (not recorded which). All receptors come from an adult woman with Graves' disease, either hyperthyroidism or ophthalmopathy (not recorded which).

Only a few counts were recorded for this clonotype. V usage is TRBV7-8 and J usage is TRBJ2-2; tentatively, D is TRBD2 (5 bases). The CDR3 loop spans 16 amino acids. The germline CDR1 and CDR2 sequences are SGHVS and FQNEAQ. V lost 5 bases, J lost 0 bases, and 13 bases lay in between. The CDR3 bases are TGTGCCAGCAGCCAACTCGGGATACCGAACACCGGGGAGCTGTTTTTT. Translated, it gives CASSQLGIPNTGELFF.

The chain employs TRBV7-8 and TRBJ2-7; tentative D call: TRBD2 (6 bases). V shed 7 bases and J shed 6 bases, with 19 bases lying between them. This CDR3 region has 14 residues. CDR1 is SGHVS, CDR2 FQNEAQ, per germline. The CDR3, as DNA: TGTGCCAGCACCAGTAGCGGTTCCCTAGGCGAGCAGTACTTC. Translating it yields CASTSSGSLGEQYF.

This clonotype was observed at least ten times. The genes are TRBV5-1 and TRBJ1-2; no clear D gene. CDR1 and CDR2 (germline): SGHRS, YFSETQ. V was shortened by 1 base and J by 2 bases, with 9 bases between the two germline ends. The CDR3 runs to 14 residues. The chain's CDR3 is CASSLSQENYGYTF. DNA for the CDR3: TGCGCCAGCAGCTTGAGCCAGGAGAACTATGGCTACACCTTC. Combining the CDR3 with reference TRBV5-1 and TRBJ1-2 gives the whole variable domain KAGVTQTPRYLIKTRGQQVTLSCSPISGHRSVSWYQQTPGQGLQFLFEYFSETQRNKGNFPGRFSGRQFSNSRSEMNVSTLELGDSALYLCASSLSQENYGYTFGSGTRLTVV.

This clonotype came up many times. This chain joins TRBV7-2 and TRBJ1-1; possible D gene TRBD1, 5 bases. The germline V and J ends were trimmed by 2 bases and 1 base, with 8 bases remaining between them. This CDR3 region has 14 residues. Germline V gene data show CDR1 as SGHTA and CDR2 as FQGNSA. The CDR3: CASSLQQANTEAFF. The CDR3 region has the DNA TGTGCCAGCAGCTTACAACAGGCGAACACTGAAGCTTTCTTT.

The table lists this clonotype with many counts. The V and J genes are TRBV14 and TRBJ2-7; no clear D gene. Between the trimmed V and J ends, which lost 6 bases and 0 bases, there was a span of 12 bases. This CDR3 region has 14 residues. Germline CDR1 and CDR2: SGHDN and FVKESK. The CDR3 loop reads CASSPNQNSYEQYF. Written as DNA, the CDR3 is TGTGCCAGCAGTCCGAACCAAAACTCCTACGAGCAGTACTTC.

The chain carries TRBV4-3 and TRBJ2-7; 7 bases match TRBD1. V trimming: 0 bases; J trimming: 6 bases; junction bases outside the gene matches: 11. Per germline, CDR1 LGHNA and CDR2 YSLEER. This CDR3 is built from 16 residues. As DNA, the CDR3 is TGCGCCAGCAGCCAAGATCGTAACAGAGGGGGCGGCGAGCAGTACTTC. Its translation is CASSQDRNRGGGEQYF.

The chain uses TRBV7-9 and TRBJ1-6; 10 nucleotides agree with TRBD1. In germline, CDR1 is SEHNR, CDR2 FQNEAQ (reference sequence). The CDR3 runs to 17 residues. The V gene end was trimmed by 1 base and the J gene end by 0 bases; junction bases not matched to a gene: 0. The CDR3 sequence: CASSLGQGASYNSPLHF. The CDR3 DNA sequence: TGTGCCAGCAGCTTAGGACAGGGGGCCTCCTATAATTCACCCCTCCACTTT.

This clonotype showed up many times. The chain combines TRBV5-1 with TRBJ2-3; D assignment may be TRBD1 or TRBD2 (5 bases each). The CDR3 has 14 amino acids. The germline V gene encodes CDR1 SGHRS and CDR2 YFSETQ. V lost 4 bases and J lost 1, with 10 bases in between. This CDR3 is CASSMGDRTDTQYF. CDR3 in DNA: TGCGCCAGCAGCATGGGGGACCGCACAGATACGCAGTATTTT.

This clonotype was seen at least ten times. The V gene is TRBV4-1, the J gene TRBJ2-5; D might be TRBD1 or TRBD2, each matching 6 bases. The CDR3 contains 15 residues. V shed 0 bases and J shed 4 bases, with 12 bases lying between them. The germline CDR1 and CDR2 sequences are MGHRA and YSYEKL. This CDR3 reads CASSQDEGGPETQYF. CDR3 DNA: TGCGCCAGCAGCCAAGACGAGGGGGGTCCAGAGACCCAGTACTTC.